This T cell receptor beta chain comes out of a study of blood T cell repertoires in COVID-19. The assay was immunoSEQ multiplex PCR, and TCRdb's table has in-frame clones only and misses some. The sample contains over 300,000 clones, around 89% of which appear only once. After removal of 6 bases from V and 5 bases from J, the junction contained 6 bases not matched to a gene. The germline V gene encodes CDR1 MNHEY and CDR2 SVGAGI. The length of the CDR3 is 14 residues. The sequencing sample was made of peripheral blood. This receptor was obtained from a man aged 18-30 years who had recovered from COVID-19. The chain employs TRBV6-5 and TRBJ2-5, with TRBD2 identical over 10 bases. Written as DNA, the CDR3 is TGTGCCAGCAGGGTAGCGGGGGGCATGGAGACCCAGTACTTC. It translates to CASRVAGGMETQYF.